The rows below give T cell receptor beta chains drawn from one sample of a study of cytomegalovirus exposure and HLA in healthy donors. Sequenced by immunoSEQ multiplex PCR; TCRdb stores in-frame clones only, minus some. The sample yields tens of thousands of clones, approximately 93% seen once. The sequenced material came from PBMCs. These receptors were taken from a man between 18 and 29 years old in good health and CMV-seropositive. Both conserved end residues are part of each CDR3. D genes are given only for firm matches. Rows give clone size only sometimes, using once, few, many, or a class for an expanded clone.

v_gene	j_gene	abundance	d_gene	CDR3nt	CDR3aa
TRBV19	TRBJ2-1	NA	TRBD2	TGTGCCAGTAGTATCGGGGCTAGCGGTCCCTACAATGAGCAGTTCTTC	CASSIGASGPYNEQFF
TRBV28	TRBJ1-1	NA	TRBD1	TGTGCCAGCAGTTTAGGGGGACAGGGTATTACTGAAGCTTTCTTT	CASSLGGQGITEAFF
TRBV2	TRBJ1-1	NA	TRBD1	TGTGCCAGCACTGGAAGGACAGGCGAGAACACTGAAGCTTTCTTT	CASTGRTGENTEAFF
TRBV18	TRBJ1-1	NA	NA	TGTGCCAGCTCCCCTAGAGACAGGAGCAACATGAACACTGAAGCTTTCTTT	CASSPRDRSNMNTEAFF
TRBV4-3	TRBJ2-6	NA	TRBD1	TGCGCCAGCAGGGACAGGGCTGGGGCCAACGTCCTGACTTTC	CASRDRAGANVLTF
TRBV4-1	TRBJ2-7	NA	NA	TGCGCCAGCAGCCAAGAGCAGGGTGCCTACGAGCAGTACTTC	CASSQEQGAYEQYF
TRBV11-3	TRBJ2-7	NA	NA	TGTGCCAGCAGCCCCCATCCGCGGGACGGCTACGAGCAGTACTTC	CASSPHPRDGYEQYF
TRBV6-6	TRBJ1-1	NA	NA	TGTGCCAGCAGTTACGGCATGAACACTGAAGCTTTCTTT	CASSYGMNTEAFF
TRBV6-1	TRBJ2-2	NA	TRBD1	TGTGCCAGCAGAGGGACAGGGGTATTGTCCGGGGAGCTGTTTTTT	CASRGTGVLSGELFF
TRBV5-4	TRBJ2-3	NA	NA	TGTGCCAGCAGCCGGGATTCCGAGGATACGCAGTATTTT	CASSRDSEDTQYF
TRBV7-2	TRBJ2-5	many	NA	TGTGCCAGCAGCTCTCAGGGTGGTGCGGCGACCCAGTACTTC	CASSSQGGAATQYF
TRBV18	TRBJ1-1	NA	NA	TGTGCCAGCTCTGGGGACATGAACACTGAAGCTTTCTTT	CASSGDMNTEAFF
TRBV28	TRBJ2-7	NA	TRBD1	TGTGCCAGCAGTTCGGGACAGTTTCCCTACGAGCAGTACTTC	CASSSGQFPYEQYF
TRBV11-2	TRBJ2-7	NA	NA	TGTGCCAGCACCAAAGGACAGATACTCTCCTACGAGCAGTACTTC	CASTKGQILSYEQYF
TRBV19	TRBJ2-2	NA	TRBD2	TGTGCCAGTCGCGGGGCCAGCGGGAGGGTTGGAACCGGGGAGCTGTTTTTT	CASRGASGRVGTGELFF
TRBV2	TRBJ2-7	few	TRBD2	TGTGCCAGCAGTCGGGGGACTAGCGGGGGTTACGAGCAGTACTTC	CASSRGTSGGYEQYF
TRBV28	TRBJ1-2	NA	NA	TGTGCCAGCAGTTCGGGGTTAACGGCAGACAACTATGGCTACACCTTC	CASSSGLTADNYGYTF
TRBV6-5	TRBJ1-2	NA	NA	TGTGCCAGCAGTTACTCTTCGGGTGCAGGGAACTATGGCTACACCTTC	CASSYSSGAGNYGYTF
TRBV28	TRBJ2-5	NA	TRBD1	TGTGCCAGCAGTTGGGACAGACAAGAGACCCAGTACTTC	CASSWDRQETQYF
TRBV28	TRBJ2-7	NA	TRBD1	TGTGCCAGCAGTCCCCCCTATCGGGACAGGTCCTACGAGCAGTACTTC	CASSPPYRDRSYEQYF
TRBV4-1	TRBJ2-3	once	NA	TGCGCCAGCAGCCAATCCATCTCAGGCACAGATACGCAGTATTTT	CASSQSISGTDTQYF
TRBV9	TRBJ1-3	NA	NA	TGTGCCAGCAGCGGCCGACAGGCTGGAAACACCATATATTTT	CASSGRQAGNTIYF
TRBV10-3	TRBJ1-1	once	TRBD1	TGTGCCATCAGTGGGGACGGACAGGGTTGGACTGAAGCTTTCTTT	CAISGDGQGWTEAFF
TRBV4-3	TRBJ2-1	NA	NA	TGCGCCAGCAGCCAAGAGTACGGGGGAGTCGGGAGCTCCTACAATGAGCAGTTCTTC	CASSQEYGGVGSSYNEQFF
TRBV28	TRBJ2-3	few	NA	TGTGCCAGCAGTTTAGGGGCCATAGGTCCAGATACGCAGTATTTT	CASSLGAIGPDTQYF
TRBV4-2	TRBJ1-3	NA	NA	TGTGCCAGCAGCCAAGATTGGTCAGGGGCTGGAAACACCATATATTTT	CASSQDWSGAGNTIYF
TRBV7-3	TRBJ2-5	NA	TRBD2	TGTGCCAGCAGCCCCGGGACTAGCGGGAGTGGGGAGACCCAGTACTTC	CASSPGTSGSGETQYF
TRBV19	TRBJ2-7	NA	TRBD1	TGTGCCAGTAGTACACTACGGGGACAGGGATCCCACGAGCAGTACTTC	CASSTLRGQGSHEQYF
TRBV28	TRBJ1-3	NA	NA	TGTGCCAGCGGGTTAGGGAGCTCTGGAAACACCATATATTTT	CASGLGSSGNTIYF
TRBV4-3	TRBJ2-1	NA	NA	TGCGCCAGCAGGTACCAGTCGAACTCCTACAATGAGCAGTTCTTC	CASRYQSNSYNEQFF
TRBV28	TRBJ1-5	NA	NA	TGTGCCAGCAGCACTTTAGACAGCTACATTTATTATAGCAATCAGCCCCAGCATTTT	CASSTLDSYIYYSNQPQHF
TRBV4-1	TRBJ2-7	NA	TRBD1	TGCGCCAGCAGCCCGACAGGGGGCCCCTACGAGCAGTACTTC	CASSPTGGPYEQYF
TRBV27	TRBJ2-3	NA	NA	TGTGCCAGCAGTTTTTCGGGGGACACAGATACGCAGTATTTT	CASSFSGDTDTQYF
TRBV25-1	TRBJ1-2	NA	NA	TGTGCCAGCAGTGAACGGGGACTCCGACTGGGCGGCTACACCTTC	CASSERGLRLGGYTF
TRBV10-2	TRBJ2-7	NA	NA	TGCGCCAGCAGTGAGCCTCAAGGACAGTCCTACGAGCAGTACTTC	CASSEPQGQSYEQYF
TRBV5-6	TRBJ2-1	NA	NA	TGTGCCAGCAGTTTGGGAGGGGGCGGCGAGCAGTTCTTC	CASSLGGGGEQFF
TRBV10-3	TRBJ1-3	NA	TRBD1	TGTGCCAGCCAACCGACAGGGAACGATGGAAACACCATATATTTT	CASQPTGNDGNTIYF
TRBV30	TRBJ2-6	NA	NA	TGTGCCTGGAGTGGGGGGGCTGGGGCCAACGTCCTGACTTTC	CAWSGGAGANVLTF
TRBV21-1	TRBJ2-6	once	NA	TGTGCCAGCAGCAACAGGGGCTCTGGGGCCAACGTCCTGACTTTC	CASSNRGSGANVLTF